These 22 T cell receptor beta chains came from one sample sequenced in a study of siplizumab effects on memory and regulatory T cells. Sequenced by immunoSEQ multiplex PCR; TCRdb stores in-frame clones only, minus some. There are over 100,000 clones in the sample; about 94% occur only once, and over 0.15% lies in the top ten. The sequencing sample was made of non-Treg CD4+ T cells sorted from blood. The origin of the receptors is a human donor in good health.

This chain uses TRBV27 with TRBJ1-2, with D tentatively TRBD1 (5 bases). V gave up 7 bases and J gave up 8 bases, with 23 bases separating them. The length of the CDR3 is 15 residues. CDR1 is MNHEY and CDR2 is SMNVEV in the germline V gene (reference sequence). DNA for the CDR3: TGTGCCAGCACCCCCCTGCGGGGGGAAGGAGGAGGCTACACCTTC. This sequence encodes CASTPLRGEGGGYTF.

The chain employs TRBV4-3 and TRBJ2-7, with D possibly being TRBD2 (5 bases). Looked up from germline, CDR1 is LGHNA and CDR2 is YSLEER. V was shortened by 1 base and J by 2 bases, with 12 bases between the two germline ends. This CDR3 has 15 amino acids. In nucleotides, the CDR3 is TGCGCCAGCAGCCAAGGAGAGGGATTCCCCTACGAGCAGTACTTC. Translation: CASSQGEGFPYEQYF.

The chain employs TRBV7-3 and TRBJ2-1; no definite D call. Germline CDR1 reads SGHTA; CDR2 reads FQGTGA. CDR3 length: 13 residues. Trimming removed 2 bases from V and 12 bases from J, with 14 bases in between. CDR3 region: CASSLPPSPGQFF. In nucleotides, the CDR3 is TGTGCCAGCAGCTTACCCCCGTCCCCTGGGCAGTTCTTC. Full variable domain (rest looked up from reference TRBV7-3 and TRBJ2-1): GAGVSQTPSNKVTEKGKYVELRCDPISGHTALYWYRQSLGQGPEFLIYFQGTGAADDSGLPNDRFFAVRPEGSVSTLKIQRTERGDSAVYLCASSLPPSPGQFFGPGTRLTVL.

Comment on this clone: The sample holds other DNA sequences that translate to the same CDR3. The chain combines TRBV5-6 with TRBJ2-2; D perhaps matches TRBD2 (6 bases). Trimming removed 4 bases at V and 1 base at J, with 8 bases between. This CDR3 region has 14 residues. CDR1 is SGHDT, CDR2 YYEEEE, per germline. CDR3 in amino acids: CASSRRGNTGELFF. CDR3 sequence (DNA): TGTGCCAGCAGCAGGCGGGGGAACACCGGGGAGCTGTTTTTT. The entire variable domain, with the rest obtained from reference TRBV5-6 and TRBJ2-2, is as follows: DAGVTQSPTHLIKTRGQQVTLRCSPKSGHDTVSWYQQALGQGPQFIFQYYEEEERQRGNFPDRFSGHQFPNYSSELNVNALLLGDSALYLCASSRRGNTGELFFGEGSRLTVL.

CDR3 nucleotide sequence: TGTGCCAGCAGCCCCGGGACAAGGCAAGAAAAACTGTTTTTT. This translates into CASSPGTRQEKLFF. The genes are TRBV14 and TRBJ1-4; possible D gene TRBD1, 6 bases. V lost 4 bases and J lost 8, with 14 bases in between. The CDR3 is 14 amino acids. CDR1 is SGHDN, CDR2 FVKESK, per germline.

The count of this clone is one. The gene calls are TRBV4-2 and TRBJ1-3; no definite D call. This CDR3 is 14 amino acids long. The V end lost 1 base, the J end lost 4 bases, and 8 bases lay between the germline ends. Per germline, CDR1 LGHNA and CDR2 YNFKEQ. The CDR3 protein is CASSQVGIGNTIYF. In DNA form, the CDR3 reads TGTGCCAGCAGCCAAGTGGGGATAGGAAACACCATATATTTT.

This chain joins TRBV23-1 and TRBJ2-7; D tentatively fits TRBD1 or TRBD2 (6 bases each). TRBV23-1 carries the ORF label, with uncertain function. This CDR3 is built from 14 residues. Trimming left V 0 bases short and J 5 bases short, with 11 bases between. The CDR3 region has the DNA TGCGCCAGCAGTCAATCCGGTAGGGGGGACGAGCAGTACTTC. Translated: CASSQSGRGDEQYF.

The chain joins TRBV28 to TRBJ2-7; TRBD2 aligns across 7 bases. Germline lookup yields CDR1 MDHEN and CDR2 SYDVKM. This CDR3 has 16 residues. Germline trimming cut 7 bases from V and 4 bases from J; bases unmatched to any gene: 16. The CDR3 loop reads CASTSPRASGSYEQYF. The DNA for the CDR3 is TGTGCCAGCACCTCACCCCGGGCTAGCGGAAGTTACGAGCAGTACTTC.

This clone was found once. The genes are TRBV2 and TRBJ2-2; D possibly matches TRBD1 or TRBD2 (5 bases each). V was clipped by 4 bases and J by 0 bases, with 18 bases between them. This CDR3 has 18 residues. Germline CDR1 is SNHLY and CDR2 is FYNNEI. The CDR3 DNA reads TGTGCCAGCAGTGGGGGGATATCGCAGATCGCGAACACCGGGGAGCTGTTTTTT. Amino acid sequence: CASSGGISQIANTGELFF.

The chain couples TRBV4-3 to TRBJ1-2; TRBD1 is a possible D gene (6 bases). Trimming stripped 1 base from V and 1 base from J, with 10 bases between. CDR1 and CDR2 from the germline V gene are LGHNA and YSLEER. There are 15 residues in the CDR3. CDR3 residues: CASSQVLQGNYGYTF. The CDR3 DNA reads as TGCGCCAGCAGCCAAGTATTACAGGGTAACTATGGCTACACCTTC.

CDR3 in DNA: TGTGCCTGGAGTTCGCCTGTTTGGCCAGACCCTAACTATGGCTACACCTTC. Residues: CAWSSPVWPDPNYGYTF. V is TRBV30 and J is TRBJ1-2; no clear D. Looked up from germline, CDR1 is GTSNPN and CDR2 is SVGIG (reference sequence). CDR3 length: 17 residues. With 2 bases removed from V and 0 bases from J, the gap between germline ends came to 19 bases.

The chain links TRBV27 to TRBJ1-5, with D perhaps TRBD1 (6 bases). CDR3 length equals 14 residues. Trimming removed 1 base at V and 2 bases at J, with 6 bases between. Per the germline V gene, CDR1 is MNHEY and CDR2 is SMNVEV (reference sequence). The CDR3 DNA sequence: TGTGCCAGCAGTTTATACAGGGGCAATCAGCCCCAGCATTTT. This codes for CASSLYRGNQPQHF.

This clone was found once. This chain links TRBV6-6 with TRBJ1-5; the D is unclear. Germline loops: CDR1 MNHNY, CDR2 SVGAGI (reference sequence). Trimming left V 8 bases short and J 2 bases short, with 13 bases between. The CDR3 is 14 amino acids. The CDR3 is CASWSDQRNQPQHF. The CDR3 DNA reads as TGTGCCAGCTGGTCTGACCAACGCAATCAGCCCCAGCATTTT.

This clone came up once. The V and J genes are TRBV5-4 and TRBJ1-2; TRBD1 is a possible D gene (5 bases). From germline, CDR1 is SGHNT and CDR2 YYREEE (reference sequence). CDR3 size: 15 residues. V lost 3 bases, J lost 4 bases, and 16 bases lay in between. CDR3 protein: CASSSRPDKVYGYTF. The CDR3 coding sequence is TGTGCCAGCAGCTCGCGTCCGGACAAAGTCTATGGCTACACCTTC. Using reference TRBV5-4 and TRBJ1-2 for the parts outside the CDR3, the full variable domain is ETGVTQSPTHLIKTRGQQVTLRCSSQSGHNTVSWYQQALGQGPQFIFQYYREEENGRGNFPPRFSGLQFPNYSSELNVNALELDDSALYLCASSSRPDKVYGYTFGSGTRLTVV.

The V and J genes are TRBV6-5 and TRBJ1-2; D uncertain. CDR1 is MNHEY and CDR2 is SVGAGI in the germline V gene. The CDR3 is made up of 12 amino acids. Deletions cut 5 bases from V and 10 bases from J, with 14 bases between. The CDR3 nucleotides are TGTGCCAGCAGTGCGGGAGAAATGGTCTACACCTTC. This encodes CASSAGEMVYTF.

The genes are TRBV6-6 and TRBJ2-5, with 7 bases lining up with TRBD2. There are 13 residues in the CDR3. J gave up 5 bases and V 6 bases, and 6 bases lay outside the gene matches. From germline, CDR1 is MNHNY and CDR2 SVGAGI (reference sequence). CDR3 sequence (DNA): TGTGCCAGCAGCTCTTGGGGGGGGGAGACCCAGTACTTC. Encoded protein: CASSSWGGETQYF.

The chain joins TRBV2 to TRBJ1-5; D might be TRBD1 (5 bases). Germline loops: CDR1 SNHLY, CDR2 FYNNEI. The CDR3 consists of 15 residues. With 8 bases removed from V and 7 bases from J, the gap between germline ends came to 21 bases. CDR3 region: CASRPGRAIDQPQHF. The CDR3 nucleotides read TGTGCCAGCCGTCCCGGCAGGGCGATTGACCAGCCCCAGCATTTT.

Note on this clone: This same CDR3 is encoded by further DNA sequences in the sample. Here the CDR3 DNA reads TGTGCCAGCAGCCTGTCAGGGCCCCCTGGCTACACCTTC. This codes for CASSLSGPPGYTF. The gene calls are TRBV5-6 and TRBJ1-2; D is possibly TRBD1 (5 bases). CDR3 length equals 13 residues. CDR1 is SGHDT, CDR2 YYEEEE, per germline. Trimming cost V 4 bases and J 7 bases, with 14 bases left between them.

This clone has only one observation. The CDR3 region has the DNA TGTGCCAGCAGCTTAAAGGCGGGGGGCCCGGATGAGCAGTTCTTC. It translates to CASSLKAGGPDEQFF. This rearrangement joins TRBV11-1 to TRBJ2-1; 8 bases fit TRBD2. V was pared by 2 bases and J by 8 bases, with 8 bases of the junction left unmatched. Germline V gene data show CDR1 as SGHAT and CDR2 as FQDESV (reference sequence). The CDR3 loop spans 15 amino acids.

The chain employs TRBV18 and TRBJ2-5, with D unclear. The CDR3 consists of 13 residues. Germline assignment: CDR1 KGHSH and CDR2 LQKENI. V was clipped by 10 bases and J by 2 bases, with 14 bases between them. This chain's CDR3 is CATAPGIQETQYF. The CDR3 DNA follows: TGTGCCACCGCCCCCGGAATACAAGAGACCCAGTACTTC.

This chain connects TRBV5-1 to TRBJ2-3, with D maybe TRBD2 (6 bases). The V end lost 3 bases, the J end lost 0 bases, and 14 bases lay between the germline ends. The CDR3 totals 16 residues. The germline gives CDR1 SGHRS, CDR2 YFSETQ. CDR3 coding DNA: TGCGCCAGCAGCTCGGGACTTCTCACTAGCACAGATACGCAGTATTTT. Translating it yields CASSSGLLTSTDTQYF. Together with reference TRBV5-1 and TRBJ2-3, the CDR3 gives the full variable domain: KAGVTQTPRYLIKTRGQQVTLSCSPISGHRSVSWYQQTPGQGLQFLFEYFSETQRNKGNFPGRFSGRQFSNSRSEMNVSTLELGDSALYLCASSSGLLTSTDTQYFGPGTRLTVL.

The chain carries TRBV6-7 and TRBJ2-2, with D possibly matching TRBD2 (6 bases). TRBV6-7 is identified as an open reading frame with a role that is uncertain. Trimming took 2 bases from V and 5 from J, leaving 15 bases between them. The CDR3 sequence is 16 residues long. The CDR3 DNA follows: TGTGCCAGCAGTTACGAAGCCCGGGGGATTACCGGGGAGCTGTTTTTT. This gives the protein CASSYEARGITGELFF.